This TCR beta chain was observed in a study of neoadjuvant anti-PD-1 for oral cavity cancer. Looking at the study overall: Patients without progression got a fourth dose around day 43. Study findings and constraints: Treg/Th17 ratio rose with pretreatment blood and fell with post-treatment tumor TCRbeta clonality.

These oral cavity squamous cell carcinomas were HPV-negative and locally advanced. On this clone: Its matching antigen is unknown.

The CDR3 is 13 residues long. The germline gives CDR1 LNHDA, CDR2 SQIVND (reference sequence). The trim removed 11 bases at V and 4 bases at J, leaving 9 bases unmatched. Repertoires were generated with immunoSEQ multiplex PCR, while TCRdb's copy carries only in-frame clones and drops some. The table includes about 79,000 clones, 65% to 85% detected once. This sequence joins TRBV19 and TRBJ2-5, with TRBD2 identical over 8 bases. The sample consisted of PBMCs, taken before nivolumab (anti-PD-1) treatment. The source of this sequence is a person between 35 and 79 years old with oral cavity squamous cell carcinoma. This CDR3 is CASAGTRRETQYF. The CDR3 nucleotides read TGTGCCTCCGCCGGGACTAGAAGAGAGACCCAGTACTTC.